This T cell receptor beta chain was found in a study of blood T cell repertoires in COVID-19. Study context: COVID-19 samples collected from the United States, Italy and Spain covered acute and convalescent phases. PBMCs, B-cell-depleted T cells, or T cells provided the cDNA or gDNA that made up the material.

Original analysis: Reference gene primer amplification yielded estimated nucleated cell counts. Here immunoSEQ multiplex PCR was the method, and the copy in TCRdb shows in-frame clones only, minus some. V and J calls and clone size are given by that table; D and trimming were obtained from the DNA. The sample has about 160,000 clones, about 80% seen once; the top ten hold over 10%. The CDR3 has 14 amino acids. Germline V gene lookup returns CDR1 SEHNR and CDR2 FQNEAQ (reference sequence). Between the trimmed V and J ends, which lost 2 bases and 4 bases, there was a span of 12 bases. The origin of this receptor is a man in his 70s who had recovered from COVID-19. Sequenced material: peripheral blood. The chain combines TRBV7-9 with TRBJ2-7; perhaps TRBD2 as D (6 bases). The CDR3 region has the DNA TGTGCCAGCAGCTTAACGGGAGCCTTATACGAGCAGTACTTC. Its protein product is CASSLTGALYEQYF. Full variable domain (rest looked up from reference TRBV7-9 and TRBJ2-7): DTGVSQNPRHKITKRGQNVTFRCDPISEHNRLYWYRQTLGQGPEFLTYFQNEAQLEKSRLLSDRFSAERPKGSFSTLEIQRTEQGDSAMYLCASSLTGALYEQYFGPGTRLTVT.